This T cell receptor beta chain derives from a study of CD8 T cells in Susac syndrome. A note on this clonotype: Its matching antigen is unknown.

Random hexamers were used to reverse transcribe an amount of about 0.45 to 1 ug RNA. TCRdb recomputed calls from the immunoSEQ multiplex PCR reads with MiXCR, one row per CDR3 protein. The sample shows under 200,000 distinct CDR3 sequences, more than 95% of them seen only once. CDR1 is MNHEY, CDR2 SVGAGI, per germline. CDR3 length: 14 residues. Trimming left V 5 bases short and J 0 bases short, with 11 bases between. Whole-study findings and limits: Regarding the TCR sequencing and HLA analysis, the study admitted that a relatively small number of individuals were involved.

The chain combines TRBV6-5 with TRBJ2-7; D is uncertain. The receptor was isolated from a human donor with Susac syndrome. Sequencing was carried out using CD4+ T cells from PBMCs. CDR3 region: CASSPKESSYEQYF. The CDR3 DNA reads TGTGCCAGCAGTCCCAAGGAGAGCTCCTACGAGCAGTACTTC.